The T cell receptor beta chain described here comes from a study of beta chain features in type 1 diabetes (dated by TCRdb to 2016 to 2019). For the study in its entirety: No differences in mean age, gender distribution, total cell number or subset yield were found between patients and healthy donors. A total of approximately 100 million sorted cells were examined across all samples, and the number of cells per subset was strongly correlated with RNA yield. In the study, TCRB repertoires of sorted circulating CD4+ T cell subsets from recently diagnosed type 1 diabetes patients were compared with those of matched healthy donors. Regulatory and stem cell-like memory subsets were isolated from only 8 patients and roughly eight healthy donors, whereas naive and central memory subsets came from all 30 or so donors.

The germline V gene encodes CDR1 GTSNPN and CDR2 SVGIG (reference sequence). For this chain, trimming is 4 bases at the V end and 8 bases at the J end, and the number of junction bases without a gene match is 1. The CDR3 runs 10 residues from the cysteine to the phenylalanine. Only CDR3 DNA remains: 30 bases, in frame from the first base. The full study reports these points: Naive, central memory and regulatory TCRB repertoires appeared to be more alike among patients than among healthy donors. Only small numbers of individuals were included in the HLA sub-analyses, which left unresolved whether HLA type had any influence on TCRB rearrangement. Type 1 diabetes patients showed a moderate but significant shortening of TCRB CDR3 length in all four CD4+ subsets. Because cDNA was sequenced instead of genomic DNA, activated cells with high expression could be over-represented, although the groups did not differ in activation or CD3 levels. PCR may preferentially amplify shorter templates, but because patient and control samples were amplified and corrected together, any resulting skew would affect both groups equally. At VDJ recombination sites, type 1 diabetes patients had fewer insertions and more deleted nucleotides, which implies abnormalities in thymic rearrangement.

Concerning this clone: The antigen this receptor binds is unknown. No base quality information exists; no much larger clone differs at one position.

All of the isolated RNA was reverse transcribed with the High Capacity cDNA Reverse Transcription Kit, so expressed TCRB transcripts were sequenced. Deep immunoSEQ sequencing was applied to naive, central memory and regulatory T cell samples, giving an average of roughly 3.5 million total reads per sample. After sorted cells were lysed in RLT buffer, RNA was extracted with DNase-treated RNeasy Micro or Mini kits, with the choice depending on cell number. Each cell subset was processed separately to prevent cross-contamination, with patient and healthy donor samples processed together. Using the immunoSEQ multiplex PCR, TCRB sequences were amplified from cDNA into 87-bp fragments spanning the CDR3 region. The amplicons were sequenced using the Illumina HiSeq platform. The authors' pipeline ran thus. PCR bias was corrected computationally using synthetic template baselines, and reads within Hamming distance 2 were collapsed, with unmergeable singletons discarded. Reads were aligned against IMGT so that V, D and J genes, CDR3 length and insertions or deletions at six rearrangement sites could be assigned. Within each subset, clonotype counts were normalized to sorted cell number, and only after that were true diversity and Gini coefficients computed with the tcR R package. The overlap coefficient, calculated on TCRB nucleotide sequences, was used to measure repertoire sharing. Out-of-frame TCRB sequences from naive cells were analyzed to stand in for the pre-selection repertoire. As stored in TCRdb, this immuneACCESS dataset retains in-frame rearrangements with V and J assigned. A fraction of the clones does not appear; measured against another copy, unresolved V genes explain less than half of the discrepancy, and the remainder lacks a known reason. The D gene and trimming were derived from the DNA, and the V and J assignments and clone size from that table. A total of roughly 500,000 clones appear in this sample, approximately 30% of them only once. The ten most abundant clones make up about 0.065% of the sample.

A single peripheral blood draw of around 0.11 L on average was collected from each donor into heparinised tubes. A BD FACSAria II was used to sort naive, central memory, regulatory and stem cell-like memory CD4+ T cells with a panel that included CD45RO, CCR7, CD25, CD127, CD95 and CD27. Every sorted population had a purity above 95%. Right away, PBMCs were isolated by Lymphoprep density gradient centrifugation and were stained directly, with no culture step. Samples were stained and sorted in pairs, with one healthy donor and one patient per experiment, so that batch effects were minimized. Specimen: naive CD4+ T cells from blood. What the cell subset or site label conveys for this sample: true naive CD4+ T cells. The rearranged segments are TRBV30 and TRBJ1-1, and TRBD1 matches 7 of the central bases. This receptor was obtained from a man between 18 and 35 years old in good health. The nucleotide sequence reads as follows: TGTGCCTGGATACAGGGGGAAGCTTTCTTT. The encoded protein is CAWIQGEAFF.